The 5 T cell receptor beta chains listed next were all sequenced from one sample in a study of post-analysis software for immune sequencing data (dated by TCRdb to between 2014 and 2017). Preparation of the library involved PCR. Instrument used: Illumina HiSeq 2500. Unique molecular identifiers were incorporated into TCR beta cDNA libraries to reduce PCR and sequencing biases. TCRdb cleaned the public reads at Q25 with fastp, built clones with MiXCR and kept in-frame beta chains. For every CDR3 protein sequence, its rows merge into one entry that carries the most common genes and DNA. The sample table lists roughly 800,000 distinct CDR3 sequences, about half of them with a count of one. Around 4.7% of the sample is held by the ten biggest clonotypes. These receptors are not linked to any known antigen. The research as a whole found: Patients showed significantly higher frequencies than controls for 4 or 5 TRBV segments, among them TRBV5-6, TRBV5-1 and TRBV20-1.

The sequencing sample was made of blood. These receptors came from a girl under 18 with multiple sclerosis.

The rearrangement joins TRBV6-1 to TRBJ2-5; maybe TRBD2 (6 bases). The germline gives CDR1 MNHNS, CDR2 SASEGT. The length of the CDR3 is 14 residues. The V end was cut by 6 bases, the J end by 5 bases, with 16 bases between. The CDR3, as DNA: TGTGCCAGCAGCACGGGACTCCTCGGGGAGACCCAGTACTTC. It is translated as CASSTGLLGETQYF.

A few counts support this clonotype. The CDR3: CASSQGTGGVYEQYF. The CDR3 DNA reads TGCGCCAGCAGCCAAGGGACAGGCGGAGTCTACGAGCAGTACTTC. The chain has TRBV4-3 and TRBJ2-7; 7 positions agree with TRBD1. The V segment lost 1 base and the J segment 3 bases; nucleotides outside the gene matches: 6. Germline loops: CDR1 LGHNA, CDR2 YSLEER. CDR3 length equals 15 residues.

Only a few counts were recorded for this clonotype. V is TRBV29-1 and J is TRBJ2-3, with 13 positions matching TRBD2. Unmatched junction bases numbered 11, after V lost 5 bases and J lost 6 bases. The CDR3 runs 16 residues. Germline loops: CDR1 SQVTM, CDR2 ANQGSEA. CDR3 bases: TGCAGCGTTTCCTCGAGACTAGCGGGAGGTGGGGATACGCAGTATTTT. Protein product: CSVSSRLAGGGDTQYF.

CDR3 DNA: TGTGCCAGCAGCCTCCATATAGCTAGCGGGGGCGATGAGCAGTTCTTC. Its protein is CASSLHIASGGDEQFF. V usage is TRBV4-2 and J usage is TRBJ2-1; 10 bases fit TRBD2. V gave up 4 bases and J gave up 8 bases; unmatched junction bases: 11. Germline assignment: CDR1 LGHNA and CDR2 YNFKEQ. The CDR3 runs to 16 residues.

The J gene is TRBJ2-2, the V gene TRBV6-5; D gene ambiguous. Germline V gives CDR1 MNHEY, CDR2 SVGAGI. This CDR3 comprises 13 residues. Trimming took off 7 bases at V and 0 bases at J, with 6 bases between the two ends. CDR3 coding DNA: TGTGCCAGCATACAGACGAACACCGGGGAGCTGTTTTTT. The encoded protein is CASIQTNTGELFF.